Below, 22 T cell receptor beta chains from the same sample are listed, as sequenced in a study of blood T cells in healthy people across ages. The second PCR ran about 6 to 12 cycles with a sample-barcoded 5' primer and J-beta primers. TCRdb passed the 5' RACE reads through MiXCR, listing each CDR3 protein once. The sample holds about 780,000 distinct CDR3 sequences, about 62% seen once. The sequenced material came from blood. Receptors were obtained from a man aged 25-45 years in good health.

The chain couples TRBV6-1 to TRBJ1-5; weak D call: TRBD1 (6 bases). Trimming pared 5 bases from V and 0 bases from J, leaving 17 bases between. The CDR3 is 17 residues long. From germline, CDR1 is MNHNS and CDR2 SASEGT. CDR3 region: CASSTIRDTISNQPQHF. The CDR3 DNA is TGTGCCAGCAGTACAATCCGGGACACTATTAGCAATCAGCCCCAGCATTTT.

The chain recombines TRBV4-3 with TRBJ2-5, with D perhaps given as TRBD1 or TRBD2 (6 bases each). V dropped 1 base and J dropped 11 bases, with 20 bases sitting between them. The CDR3 consists of 15 residues. Germline V gene data show CDR1 as LGHNA and CDR2 as YSLEER. The CDR3 protein is CASSQVTGRFGEQYF. The CDR3, as DNA: TGCGCCAGCAGCCAAGTCACAGGGAGGTTCGGGGAGCAGTACTTC.

V and J are TRBV13 and TRBJ2-7, with D possibly matching TRBD1 (6 bases). This CDR3 has 14 amino acids. Trimming removed 6 bases at V and 2 bases at J, with 14 bases between. The germline V gene encodes CDR1 PRHDT and CDR2 FYEKMQ (reference sequence). The CDR3 nucleotides read TGTGCCAGCAGTCGATTCCAGGGGACCTACGAGCAGTACTTC. Its protein is CASSRFQGTYEQYF. Full variable domain (rest looked up from reference TRBV13 and TRBJ2-7): AAGVIQSPRHLIKEKRETATLKCYPIPRHDTVYWYQQGPGQDPQFLISFYEKMQSDKGSIPDRFSAQQFSDYHSELNMSSLELGDSALYFCASSRFQGTYEQYFGPGTRLTVT.

This chain uses TRBV6-6 with TRBJ2-4, with D possibly called TRBD1 or TRBD2 (6 bases each). The better agreement between TRBJ2-7 and the DNA end casts doubt on the J call. Per the germline V gene, CDR1 is MNHNY and CDR2 is SVGAGI (reference sequence). The CDR3 spans 14 residues. CDR3 nucleotide sequence: TGTGCCAGCAGTTATAAGGAGGGGGGATACGAGCAGTACTTC. This translates into CASSYKEGGYEQYF.

V is TRBV3-1 and J is TRBJ2-7, with D perhaps TRBD2 (5 bases). CDR1 LGHDT and CDR2 YNNKEL come from the germline V gene (reference sequence). The CDR3 sequence is 16 residues long. V lost 4 bases to trimming and J lost 1 base, with 17 bases between them. The DNA for the CDR3 is TGTGCCAGCAGCCCCTGGTCCGGAGGTCCATCCTACGAGCAGTACTTC. Residues: CASSPWSGGPSYEQYF.

V usage is TRBV13 and J usage is TRBJ2-7; 11 bases fit TRBD1. The V segment lost 7 bases and the J segment 4 bases; nucleotides outside the gene matches: 6. Germline V gives CDR1 PRHDT, CDR2 FYEKMQ (reference sequence). CDR3 length: 14 amino acids. The CDR3 region is CASTPGQGDYEQYF. CDR3 DNA sequence: TGTGCCAGCACCCCGGGACAGGGGGATTACGAGCAGTACTTC.

This clonotype was observed once. This chain connects TRBV20-1 to TRBJ1-1; 8 bases map to TRBD1. The germline gives CDR1 DFQATT, CDR2 SNEGSKA (reference sequence). J lost 4 bases, V lost 3 bases, and 4 bases had no gene match. The CDR3 totals 13 residues. CDR3: CSARSTGGTEAFF. The DNA for the CDR3 is TGCAGTGCTAGGAGCACAGGGGGCACTGAAGCTTTCTTT.

The chain recombines TRBV28 with TRBJ1-6; 11 nucleotides line up with TRBD1. The CDR3 runs 16 residues. With V trimmed by 4 bases and J by 10 bases, 9 bases remained unmatched. CDR1 is MDHEN, CDR2 SYDVKM, per germline. The CDR3 protein is CASSSGTGGLGSPLHF. CDR3 sequence (DNA): TGTGCCAGCAGTTCCGGGACAGGGGGTCTTGGGTCACCCCTCCACTTT.

V usage is TRBV6-2 or TRBV6-3 and J usage is TRBJ2-3, with D perhaps matching TRBD2 (6 bases). Trimming took 7 bases from V and 3 from J, leaving 11 bases between them. The CDR3 sequence is 13 residues long. The germline gives CDR1 MNHEY, CDR2 SVGEGT. Here the CDR3 DNA reads TGTGCCAGCACCATGGGACTTACAGATACGCAGTATTTT. Protein product: CASTMGLTDTQYF.

The rearrangement joins TRBV29-1 to TRBJ2-2; the D gene is possibly TRBD2 (7 bases). The germline gives CDR1 SQVTM, CDR2 ANQGSEA. Trimming removed 4 bases at V and 3 bases at J, with 12 bases between. This CDR3 contains 14 residues. This CDR3 reads CSVARGQDTGELFF. In DNA form, the CDR3 reads TGCAGCGTTGCGCGGGGGCAAGACACCGGGGAGCTGTTTTTT.

The chain carries TRBV7-9 and TRBJ2-1; possible D gene TRBD1, 7 bases. The CDR3 consists of 14 residues. V was cut by 9 bases and J by 7 bases, with 19 bases left in between. Germline V gene data show CDR1 as SEHNR and CDR2 as FQNEAQ (reference sequence). As DNA, the CDR3 is TGTGCCAGTACCGGTGACCCAGGGGGGAATGAGCAGTTCTTC. It translates to CASTGDPGGNEQFF.

The chain recombines TRBV6-5 with TRBJ2-7; D unclear. Per the germline V gene, CDR1 is MNHEY and CDR2 is SVGAGI. CDR3 size: 16 residues. V dropped 4 bases and J dropped 7 bases, with 23 bases sitting between them. In DNA, the CDR3 is TGTGCCAGCAGTTCCTACCCCCAGTGGGCAGCTCGGGAGCAGTACTTC. It codes for CASSSYPQWAAREQYF.

There are many counts of this clonotype. This chain joins TRBV11-3 and TRBJ2-4; D possibly uses TRBD1 or TRBD2 (6 bases each). The germline CDR1 and CDR2 sequences are SGHNT and YENEEA. V lost 1 base to trimming and J lost 6 bases, with 16 bases between them. The CDR3 totals 16 residues. The CDR3 sequence is CASSLGDAGGGNIQYF. The CDR3 coding sequence is TGTGCCAGCAGCTTAGGAGATGCCGGGGGCGGAAACATTCAGTACTTC.

The count of this clonotype is one. The gene calls are TRBV12-3 or TRBV12-4 and TRBJ2-1, with 8 positions matching TRBD2. Trimming at V came to 8 bases and at J to 7 bases, leaving 13 bases not matched to a gene. The CDR3 sequence is 15 residues long. The CDR3 is CASCNPGGARNEQFF. In DNA form, the CDR3 reads TGTGCCAGCTGCAACCCCGGGGGGGCTCGGAATGAGCAGTTCTTC.

The chain is built from TRBV12-3 or TRBV12-4 and TRBJ2-5; no definite D call. This CDR3 comprises 15 residues. V was trimmed by 3 bases and J by 6 bases, leaving 17 bases between them. The CDR3 DNA is TGTGCCAGCAGTTTCAGTCAACGAAATACGAAGACCCAGTACTTC. It codes for CASSFSQRNTKTQYF.

This clonotype was recorded once. This chain connects TRBV7-9 to TRBJ2-5, with D unresolved. The CDR3 length is 12 residues. In germline, CDR1 is SEHNR, CDR2 FQNEAQ (reference sequence). Trimming removed 10 bases from V and 0 bases from J, with 9 bases in between. For the CDR3, the DNA is TGTGCCATCCTGGGGTACCAAGAGACCCAGTACTTC. Encoded protein: CAILGYQETQYF.

The J gene is TRBJ2-5, the V gene TRBV12-3 or TRBV12-4, with no clear D. V gave up 6 bases and J gave up 5 bases, with 7 bases separating them. This CDR3 has 11 residues. CDR3 bases: TGTGCCAGCAGAGCTAGGGAGACCCAGTACTTC. It encodes CASRARETQYF.

This clonotype has more than one count but fewer than ten. This sequence joins TRBV4-2 and TRBJ2-4, with D perhaps given as TRBD1 or TRBD2 (6 bases each). This CDR3 comprises 14 residues. CDR1 and CDR2 (germline): LGHNA, YNFKEQ. V was shortened by 0 bases and J by 6 bases, with 9 bases between the two germline ends. The CDR3 loop reads CASSQDGGGNIQYF. CDR3 bases: TGTGCCAGCAGCCAAGACGGAGGGGGAAACATTCAGTACTTC.

The V and J genes are TRBV5-5 and TRBJ2-7; D remains ambiguous. V was trimmed by 4 bases and J by 0 bases, leaving 11 bases between them. CDR1 SGHKS and CDR2 YYEKEE come from the germline V gene (reference sequence). The CDR3 runs 14 residues. This chain's CDR3 is CASSRNPSSYEQYF. Here the CDR3 DNA reads TGTGCCAGCAGCCGAAACCCGAGCTCCTACGAGCAGTACTTC.

The CDR3 loop reads CAISDGDRVSYEQYF. The DNA of the CDR3 is TGTGCCATCAGTGACGGGGACAGGGTCTCCTACGAGCAGTACTTC. V is TRBV10-3 and J is TRBJ2-7, with 9 bases that match TRBD1. Germline assignment: CDR1 ENHRY and CDR2 SYGVKD. This CDR3 comprises 15 residues. Trimming cost V 3 bases and J 0 bases; bases outside gene matches: 3.

For this clonotype: A junction end diverges from the germline sequence, so it may reflect a read error. The DNA for the CDR3 is TGTGCCAGCAGTTCCCCCCCGGGACCCGAGCGGTACTTC. It translates to CASSSPPGPERYF. The genes are TRBV28 and TRBJ2-7; D possibly uses TRBD1 or TRBD2 (5 bases each). The CDR3 is made up of 13 amino acids. CDR1 and CDR2 (germline): MDHEN, SYDVKM.

The chain has TRBV29-1 and TRBJ1-1, with TRBD1 matching 10 bases. Germline values: CDR1 SQVTM, CDR2 ANQGSEA. Trimming at V came to 7 bases and at J to 1 base, leaving 3 bases not matched to a gene. CDR3 size: 13 residues. The DNA of the CDR3 is TGCAGCGGACAGGGGGCCGGGAACACTGAAGCTTTCTTT. Translating gives CSGQGAGNTEAFF.